These T cell receptor beta chains were read from a single sample in a study of blood T cells in healthy people across ages. In TCRdb, the 5' RACE reads were re-called with MiXCR into one record per CDR3 protein. This table holds 850,000 or so distinct CDR3 sequences, around 26% found once. The sample consisted of blood. The receptors here all came from a woman of 80 years or more in good health. The CDR3 runs from the conserved cysteine through the conserved F or W. A D gene is named only where the DNA matches it firmly. Size tells how often a clone was seen (once, few, many) or the class of an expanded clone, and some rows leave it out.

DNA	CDR3	size	length	V	D	J
TGTGCCAGCAGTTCTGGGATCGGAGAGACCCAGTACTTC	CASSSGIGETQYF	many	13	TRBV12-3/TRBV12-4	NA	TRBJ2-5
TGTGCCAGCAGCTTGGGCGGGGGGGCCGGCACAGATACGCAGTATTTT	CASSLGGGAGTDTQYF	few	16	TRBV5-4	TRBD2	TRBJ2-3
TGCGCCAGCAGCCAAGTTGCGCTAGCGGGGGGACCCACAGATACGCAGTATTTT	CASSQVALAGGPTDTQYF	many	18	TRBV4-1	TRBD2	TRBJ2-3
TGTGCCATCAGTGGTTGGAGGACTAGCGGAACCTACGAGCAGTACTTC	CAISGWRTSGTYEQYF	once	16	TRBV10-3	TRBD2	TRBJ2-7
TGTGCCAGCAGCCGGGACAGGGGGCTTAATGAGCAGTTCTTC	CASSRDRGLNEQFF	many	14	TRBV7-2	TRBD1	TRBJ2-1
TGTGCCAGCAGGGACAGGACAGCCGGAAACACCATATATTTT	CASRDRTAGNTIYF	few	14	TRBV6-5	TRBD1	TRBJ1-3
TGCAGTGCTAGAGCTTCAGGGGGCTGGGCTTTCTTT	CSARASGGWAFF	NA	12	TRBV20-1	TRBD1	TRBJ1-1
TGTGCCAGCAGCTTAGGCACTCTCTCTAGCACAGATACGCAGTATTTT	CASSLGTLSSTDTQYF	many	16	TRBV7-9	NA	TRBJ2-3
TGCGCCAGCAGCCCCAGGGGGCAGTGGGGCATTCAGTACTTC	CASSPRGQWGIQYF	many	14	TRBV5-1	TRBD1	TRBJ2-4
TGTGCCAGCAGTGTCATACAGGGGGCGCGGGGCTACACCTTC	CASSVIQGARGYTF	few	14	TRBV27	TRBD1	TRBJ1-2
TGTGCCAGCAGGCGCCAGCAGGGAGAGACCCAGTACTTC	CASRRQQGETQYF	NA	13	TRBV7-2	NA	TRBJ2-5
TGTGCCAGCCGACTAGCGGGGGACAATGAGCAGTTCTTC	CASRLAGDNEQFF	few	13	TRBV4-2	TRBD2	TRBJ2-1
TGTGCCAGCAGCCCAGGGCCTAGCGGGAGGGTCAATGAGCAGTTCTTC	CASSPGPSGRVNEQFF	NA	16	TRBV7-9	TRBD2	TRBJ2-1
TGTGCCAGCAGCTACGGATACGGGACAGGGTTGTTCTTC	CASSYGYGTGLFF	many	13	TRBV6-5	TRBD1	TRBJ2-1
TGCGCCAGCAGTGTTCACAGGTACACTGAAGCTTTCTTT	CASSVHRYTEAFF	few	13	TRBV10-1	NA	TRBJ1-1
TGTGCCAGCAGCCCCGCGGGCTACTCTGGGGCCAACGTCCTGACTTTC	CASSPAGYSGANVLTF	many	16	TRBV12-3/TRBV12-4	NA	TRBJ2-6
TGCAGTGCTAGGGTCGGGACAGGGGGTGAGGAGCAGTACTTC	CSARVGTGGEEQYF	NA	14	TRBV20-1	TRBD1	TRBJ2-7
TGCAGTGCTAGGGGCCAGGGCCCCTACGAGCAGTACTTC	CSARGQGPYEQYF	many	13	TRBV20-1	NA	TRBJ2-7
TGTGCCAGCAAAAGACAGGGGGCAAACCAAGAGACCCAGTTCTTC	CASKRQGANQETQFF	NA	15	TRBV2	TRBD1	TRBJ2-1
TGCAGTGCTAGTCCCGGACAGAGGATCTACGAGCAGTACTTC	CSASPGQRIYEQYF	many	14	TRBV20-1	NA	TRBJ2-7
TGTGCCATCAGTGCCGGACTCCGCGGGAGGAATACCGGGGAGCTGTTTTTT	CAISAGLRGRNTGELFF	NA	17	TRBV10-3	TRBD2	TRBJ2-2
TGTGCCAGCAGCTTCAGGGGGCGGAGCACAGATACGCAGTATTTT	CASSFRGRSTDTQYF	many	15	TRBV7-2	TRBD1	TRBJ2-3
TGTGCCAGCAGTACCCAGTTGGATACGCAGTATTTT	CASSTQLDTQYF	many	12	TRBV6-2/TRBV6-3	NA	TRBJ2-3
TGTGCCAGCAGTTACTCGAAACAGCTCTATGGCTACACCTTC	CASSYSKQLYGYTF	NA	14	TRBV6-5	NA	TRBJ1-2
TGTGCCAGCAGTTTTAGCCACACTGAAGCTTTCTTT	CASSFSHTEAFF	few	12	TRBV12-3/TRBV12-4	NA	TRBJ1-1
TGTGCCAGCAGTGAACAGGGGGCTATCAGTCAGCCCCAGCATTTT	CASSEQGAISQPQHF	few	15	TRBV6-1	TRBD1	TRBJ1-5
TGTGCCAGCACAAAATGGGACCTAGGTGGCTACACCTTC	CASTKWDLGGYTF	NA	13	TRBV2	NA	TRBJ1-2
TGTGCCATCAGGAACCAAGAGACCCAGTACTTC	CAIRNQETQYF	many	11	TRBV10-3	NA	TRBJ2-5
TGCAGTGCTAGAGCGGGGGGGCCCGGGGTTGAGACCCAGTACTTC	CSARAGGPGVETQYF	NA	15	TRBV20-1	TRBD2	TRBJ2-5
TGTGCCAGCAGCTTGGGGATCAAAAAAGGAGAGCAGTTCTTC	CASSLGIKKGEQFF	NA	14	TRBV7-2	NA	TRBJ2-1
TGTGCCAGCAGCTCACAGGGGCAAGATAATTCACCCCTCCACTTT	CASSSQGQDNSPLHF	many	15	TRBV7-2	TRBD1	TRBJ1-6
TGCAGTGCTAGAGATAGGGACAGAGTATCTAGGGAGCTGTTTTTT	CSARDRDRVSRELFF	NA	15	TRBV20-1	TRBD1	TRBJ2-2
TGTGCCAGCAGCTTTACAGGGGGCGCTTCCCGCGGCCAGCCCCAGCATTTT	CASSFTGGASRGQPQHF	NA	17	TRBV5-8	TRBD1	TRBJ1-5
TGTGCCACCAGCAGCCCGGGGGCCAGGGGGCGGGTAACTGAAGCTTTCTTT	CATSSPGARGRVTEAFF	NA	17	TRBV15	TRBD1	TRBJ1-1
TGTGCCAGCAGCGGACGGACGAACACTGAAGCTTTCTTT	CASSGRTNTEAFF	NA	13	TRBV7-2	NA	TRBJ1-1
TGTGCCAGCAGCCGGACCAGATCCTACGAGCAGTACTTC	CASSRTRSYEQYF	NA	13	TRBV14	NA	TRBJ2-7
TGTGCCAGCAGCCAAGATCCGGGACCCGGGGAGCTGTTTTTT	CASSQDPGPGELFF	few	14	TRBV3-1	NA	TRBJ2-2